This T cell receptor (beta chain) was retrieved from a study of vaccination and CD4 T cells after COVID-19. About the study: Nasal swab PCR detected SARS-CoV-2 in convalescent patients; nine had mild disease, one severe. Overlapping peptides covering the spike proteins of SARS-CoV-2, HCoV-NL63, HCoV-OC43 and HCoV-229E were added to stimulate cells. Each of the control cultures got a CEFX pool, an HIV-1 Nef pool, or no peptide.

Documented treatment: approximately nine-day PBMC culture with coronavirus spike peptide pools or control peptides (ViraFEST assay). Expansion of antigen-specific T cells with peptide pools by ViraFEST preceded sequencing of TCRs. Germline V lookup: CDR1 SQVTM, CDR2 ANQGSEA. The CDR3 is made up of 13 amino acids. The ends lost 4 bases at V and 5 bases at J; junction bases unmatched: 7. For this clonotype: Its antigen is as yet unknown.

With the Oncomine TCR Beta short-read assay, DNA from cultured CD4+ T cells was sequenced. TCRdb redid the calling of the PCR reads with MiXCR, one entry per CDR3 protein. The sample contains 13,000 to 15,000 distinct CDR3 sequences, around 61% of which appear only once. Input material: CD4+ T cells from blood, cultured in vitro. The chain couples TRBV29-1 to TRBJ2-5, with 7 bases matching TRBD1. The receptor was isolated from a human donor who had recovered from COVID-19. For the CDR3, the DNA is TGCAGCGTTGTGTCAGGGGGATGGGAGACCCAGTACTTC. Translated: CSVVSGGWETQYF.